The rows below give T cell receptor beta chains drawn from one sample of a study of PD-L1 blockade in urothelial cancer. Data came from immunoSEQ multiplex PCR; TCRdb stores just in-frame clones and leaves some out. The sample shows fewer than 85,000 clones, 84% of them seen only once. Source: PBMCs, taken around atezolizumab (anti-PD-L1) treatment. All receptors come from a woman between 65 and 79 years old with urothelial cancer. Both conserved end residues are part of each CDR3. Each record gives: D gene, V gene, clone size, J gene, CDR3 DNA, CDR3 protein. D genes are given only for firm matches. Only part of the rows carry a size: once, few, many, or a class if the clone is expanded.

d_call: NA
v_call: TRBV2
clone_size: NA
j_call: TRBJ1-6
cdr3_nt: TGTGCCAGCAGTGGGGCCCTTAATTCACCCCTCCACTTT
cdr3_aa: CASSGALNSPLHF

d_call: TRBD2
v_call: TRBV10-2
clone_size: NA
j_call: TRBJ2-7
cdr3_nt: TGCGCCAGCAGTCAACTAGCGGGGAGTTACGAGCAGTACTTC
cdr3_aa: CASSQLAGSYEQYF

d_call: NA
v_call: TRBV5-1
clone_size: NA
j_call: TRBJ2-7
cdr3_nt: TGCGCCAGCAGCTTGTTCCCGGGAACGGGGGGCCACGAGCAGTACTTC
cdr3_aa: CASSLFPGTGGHEQYF

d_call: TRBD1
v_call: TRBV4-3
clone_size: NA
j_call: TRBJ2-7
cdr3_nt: TGCGCCAGCAGCCAAGAAAGGGGACAGGGTGTAAACGAGCAGTACTTC
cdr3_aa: CASSQERGQGVNEQYF

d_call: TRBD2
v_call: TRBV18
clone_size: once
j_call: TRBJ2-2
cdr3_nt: TGTGCCAGCTCACCACCGGGACTAGCGGGAGGGCGCTCCGGGGAGCTGTTTTTT
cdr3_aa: CASSPPGLAGGRSGELFF

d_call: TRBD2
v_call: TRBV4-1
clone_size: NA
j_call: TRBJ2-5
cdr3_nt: TGCGCCAGCAGCCAAGGACTAGCGGGGGGGCAAGAGACCCAGTACTTC
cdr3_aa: CASSQGLAGGQETQYF

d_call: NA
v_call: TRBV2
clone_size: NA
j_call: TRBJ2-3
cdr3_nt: TGTGCCAGCAGTGATAGTAGCGGCACAGATACGCAGTATTTT
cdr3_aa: CASSDSSGTDTQYF

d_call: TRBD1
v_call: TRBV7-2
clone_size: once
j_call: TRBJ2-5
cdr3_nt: TGTGCCAGCAGCTTGGGGACAGGGCCCACAGAGACCCAGTACTTC
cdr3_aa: CASSLGTGPTETQYF

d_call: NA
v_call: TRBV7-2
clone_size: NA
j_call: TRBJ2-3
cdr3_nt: TGTGCCAGCAGTTCACAGGGCTACACAGATACGCAGTATTTT
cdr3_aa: CASSSQGYTDTQYF

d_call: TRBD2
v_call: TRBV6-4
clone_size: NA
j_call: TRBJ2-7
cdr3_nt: TGTGCCAGCAGTGAGAGGGCGGGGGGAAACTACGAGCAGTACTTC
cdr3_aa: CASSERAGGNYEQYF

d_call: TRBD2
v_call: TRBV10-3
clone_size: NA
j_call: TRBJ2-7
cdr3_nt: TGTGCCATCAGTGAGTGGGTAGCGGGAGCGCGGGAGCAGTACTTC
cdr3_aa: CAISEWVAGAREQYF

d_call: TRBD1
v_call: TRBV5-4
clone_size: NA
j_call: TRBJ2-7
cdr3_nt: TGTGCCAGCAGTCCCACCCCCGGGACAGGGCTCCACGAGCAGTACTTC
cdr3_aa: CASSPTPGTGLHEQYF

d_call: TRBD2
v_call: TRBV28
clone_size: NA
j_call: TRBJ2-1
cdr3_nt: TGTGCCAGCAGTTTAGGGGGAGGGCACACTAATGAGCAGTTCTTC
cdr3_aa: CASSLGGGHTNEQFF

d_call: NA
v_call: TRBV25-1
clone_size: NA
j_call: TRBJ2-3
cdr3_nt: TGTGCCAGCAGTGAATTCCAAACTAGCACAGATACGCAGTATTTT
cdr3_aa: CASSEFQTSTDTQYF

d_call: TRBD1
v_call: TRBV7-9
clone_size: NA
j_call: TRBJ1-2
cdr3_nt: TGTGCCAGCAGCTTAACCGGGACAGGGGCCGGAAACTATGGCTACACCTTC
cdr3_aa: CASSLTGTGAGNYGYTF

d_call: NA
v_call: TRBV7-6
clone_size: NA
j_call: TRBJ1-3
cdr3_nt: TGTGCCAGCAGCTTACAACAATTAGGACAGAGTCCCTCTGGAAACACCATATATTTT
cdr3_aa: CASSLQQLGQSPSGNTIYF

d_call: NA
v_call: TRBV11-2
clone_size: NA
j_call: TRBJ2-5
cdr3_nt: TGTGCCAGCAGCCGCCAGGGTGAAGAGACCCAGTACTTC
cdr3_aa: CASSRQGEETQYF

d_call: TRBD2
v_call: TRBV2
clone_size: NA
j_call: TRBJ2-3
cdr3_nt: TGTGCCAGCAGTGAAGCGCTTCGGATAGCGGGAGTTGCAGATACGCAGTATTTT
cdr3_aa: CASSEALRIAGVADTQYF

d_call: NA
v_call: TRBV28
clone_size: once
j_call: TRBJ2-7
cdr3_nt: TGTGCCAGCAGTTTTTGGCGGGGTCGGGCCGAGCAGTACTTC
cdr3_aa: CASSFWRGRAEQYF

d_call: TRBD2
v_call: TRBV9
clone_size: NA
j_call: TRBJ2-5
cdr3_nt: TGTGCCAGCAGCGTGGGCGGACTAGTTGGGGAGACCCAGTACTTC
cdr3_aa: CASSVGGLVGETQYF

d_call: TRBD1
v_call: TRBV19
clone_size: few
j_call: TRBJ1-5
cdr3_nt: TGTGCCACGAGCCGGACAGGGGATAGCAATCAGCCCCAGCATTTT
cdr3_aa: CATSRTGDSNQPQHF

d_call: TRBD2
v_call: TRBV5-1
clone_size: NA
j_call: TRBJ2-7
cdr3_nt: TGCGCCAGCAGGAGTGGGCTAGCGGGAGTTAGCTCCTACGAGCAGTACTTC
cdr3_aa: CASRSGLAGVSSYEQYF

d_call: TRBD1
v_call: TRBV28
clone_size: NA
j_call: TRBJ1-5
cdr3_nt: TGTGCCAGCAGACCCCAGGGGGCGCGGAGTCAGCCCCAGCATTTT
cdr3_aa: CASRPQGARSQPQHF

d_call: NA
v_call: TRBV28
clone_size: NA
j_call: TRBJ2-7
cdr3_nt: TGTGCCAGCAGAGCAGGCCCGCCCTACGAGCAGTACTTC
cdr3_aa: CASRAGPPYEQYF

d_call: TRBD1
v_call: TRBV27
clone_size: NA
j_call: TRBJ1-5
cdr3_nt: TGTGCCAGCAGTCCGACACCAGGGGGCGCAGGCAATCAGCCCCAGCATTTT
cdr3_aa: CASSPTPGGAGNQPQHF

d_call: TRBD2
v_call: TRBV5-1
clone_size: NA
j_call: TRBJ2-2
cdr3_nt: TGCGCCAGCAGCCCCGGGACTAGCGTGGACGGGGAGCTGTTTTTT
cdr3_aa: CASSPGTSVDGELFF

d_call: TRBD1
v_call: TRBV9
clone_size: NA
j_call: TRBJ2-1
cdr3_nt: TGTGCCAGCAGCTTCTTACCCGGGACAGACCTCGAGCAGTTCTTC
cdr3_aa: CASSFLPGTDLEQFF

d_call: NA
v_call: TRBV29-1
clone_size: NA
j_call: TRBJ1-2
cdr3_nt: TGCAGCGTTTGGCAGGGTAGTGGCGGCTACACCTTC
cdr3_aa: CSVWQGSGGYTF

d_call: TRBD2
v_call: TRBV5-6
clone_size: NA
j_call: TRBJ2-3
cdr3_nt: TGTGCCAGCAGCTTTGGGACTAGCGGATTCACAGATACGCAGTATTTT
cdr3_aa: CASSFGTSGFTDTQYF

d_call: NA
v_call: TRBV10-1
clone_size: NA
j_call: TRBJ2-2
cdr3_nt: TGCGCCAGCAGTGATCAGGGGACCGGGGAGCTGTTTTTT
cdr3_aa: CASSDQGTGELFF

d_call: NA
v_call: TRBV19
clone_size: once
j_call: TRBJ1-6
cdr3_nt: TGTGCCAGTAAGAGCTCCTATAATTCACCCCTCCACTTT
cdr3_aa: CASKSSYNSPLHF

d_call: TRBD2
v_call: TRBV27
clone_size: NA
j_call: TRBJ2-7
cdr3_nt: TGTGCCAGCAGTTTATCGTTCGTCTTGGGGGGGACCCACGAGCAGTACTTC
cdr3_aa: CASSLSFVLGGTHEQYF

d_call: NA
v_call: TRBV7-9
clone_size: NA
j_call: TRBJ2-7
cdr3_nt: TGTGCCAGCAGCTTAACGGGATCTTCCTACGAGCAGTACTTC
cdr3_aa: CASSLTGSSYEQYF

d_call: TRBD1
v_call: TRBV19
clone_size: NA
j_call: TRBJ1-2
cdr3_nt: TGTGCCAGTAGTATTCAACAGGGGAACTATGGCTACACCTTC
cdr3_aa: CASSIQQGNYGYTF

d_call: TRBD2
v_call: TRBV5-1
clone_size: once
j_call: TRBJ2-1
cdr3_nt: TGCGCCAGCAGCGCCTCTCTAGCGGGGGGGCCATACAATGAGCAGTTCTTC
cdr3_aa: CASSASLAGGPYNEQFF

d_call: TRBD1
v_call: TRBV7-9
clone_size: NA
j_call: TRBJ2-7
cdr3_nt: TGTGCCAGCAGCACCGGACAGGGAGCCGTGGGAGAGCAGTACTTC
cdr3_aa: CASSTGQGAVGEQYF

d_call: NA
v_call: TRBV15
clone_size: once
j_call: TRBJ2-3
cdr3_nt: TGTGCCACCAGCAGAGTATCGTCAGGGTTCCCAGATACGCAGTATTTT
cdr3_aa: CATSRVSSGFPDTQYF